This TCR beta chain originates from a study of blood T cell repertoires in COVID-19. Study at large: The study drew acute and convalescent COVID-19 samples from the United States, Italy and Spain. The cDNA or gDNA used as material had been derived from T cells, B-cell-depleted T cells, or PBMCs.

As processed by the authors: Reference gene primer amplification gave nucleated cell count estimates. The data were produced by immunoSEQ multiplex PCR, yet TCRdb's version contains in-frame clones alone and is incomplete. The DNA was the basis for D and trimming; V, J and clone size are from that table. The repertoire consists of about 88,000 clones, with roughly 88% occurring once and the leading ten covering around 3%. The V gene's germline CDR1 is MNHNY and CDR2 SVGAGI (reference sequence). With V trimmed by 6 bases and J by 0 bases, 4 bases remained unmatched. This CDR3 spans 14 amino acids. Sequences were obtained from peripheral blood. The V and J genes are TRBV6-6 and TRBJ1-2; 7 bases match TRBD1. This TCR was sampled from a woman of 80 years or more with acute or convalescent COVID-19. The chain's CDR3 is CASSTDRTNYGYTF. The CDR3 nucleotides read TGTGCCAGCAGCACGGACAGGACTAACTATGGCTACACCTTC.